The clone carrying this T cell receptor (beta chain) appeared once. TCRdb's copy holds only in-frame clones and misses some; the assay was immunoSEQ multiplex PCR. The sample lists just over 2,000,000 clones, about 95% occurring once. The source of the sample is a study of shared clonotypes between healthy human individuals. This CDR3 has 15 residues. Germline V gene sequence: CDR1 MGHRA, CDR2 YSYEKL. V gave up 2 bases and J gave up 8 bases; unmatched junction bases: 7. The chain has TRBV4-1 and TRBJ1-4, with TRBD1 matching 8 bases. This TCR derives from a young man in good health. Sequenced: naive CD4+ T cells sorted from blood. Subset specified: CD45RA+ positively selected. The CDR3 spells CASSQSGQALEKLFF. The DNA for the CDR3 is TGCGCCAGCAGCCAATCGGGACAGGCCCTGGAAAAACTGTTTTTT.